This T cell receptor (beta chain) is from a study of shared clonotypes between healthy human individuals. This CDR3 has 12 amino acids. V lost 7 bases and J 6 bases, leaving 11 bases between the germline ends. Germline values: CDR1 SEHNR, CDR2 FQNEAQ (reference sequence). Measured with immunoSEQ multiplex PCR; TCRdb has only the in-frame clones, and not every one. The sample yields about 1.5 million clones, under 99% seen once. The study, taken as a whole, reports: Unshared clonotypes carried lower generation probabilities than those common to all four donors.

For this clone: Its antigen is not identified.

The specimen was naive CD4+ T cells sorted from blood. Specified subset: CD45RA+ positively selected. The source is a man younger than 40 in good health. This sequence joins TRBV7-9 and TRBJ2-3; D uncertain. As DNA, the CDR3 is TGTGCCAGCAACCCAGGCAGCGATACGCAGTATTTT. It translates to CASNPGSDTQYF.